This TCR beta chain came from a study of beta chain features in type 1 diabetes. The sequenced template was cDNA made from the entire isolated RNA. There were 3 million to 4 million reads on average in the naive, central memory and regulatory T cell samples. Sequencing used immunoSEQ multiplex PCR; TCRdb keeps in-frame clones, though not all of them. The sample has some 190,000 clones, almost 8% seen once. The sample holds many counts of this clone. Its antigen is not identified. General study points: At VDJ recombination sites, type 1 diabetes patients had fewer insertions and more deleted nucleotides. Patients with Type 1 diabetes showed moderately but significantly shorter TCRB CDR3s in all four CD4+ subsets.

Sorted CD4+ subsets: naive, central memory, regulatory, stem cell-like memory (CD45RO/CCR7/CD25/CD127/CD95/CD27 panel). This receptor was taken from a man aged 18 to 29 with type 1 diabetes. Sequenced input: central memory CD4+ T cells from blood.

The CDR3 DNA sequence: TGTGCCAGCTCTCCCCAGGAGACCCAGTACTTC. It encodes CASSPQETQYF. V usage is TRBV18 and J usage is TRBJ2-5, with D unclear. The CDR3 spans 11 residues. V was shortened by 6 bases and J by 5 bases, with 7 bases between the two germline ends. The germline V gene has CDR1 KGHSH and CDR2 LQKENI.